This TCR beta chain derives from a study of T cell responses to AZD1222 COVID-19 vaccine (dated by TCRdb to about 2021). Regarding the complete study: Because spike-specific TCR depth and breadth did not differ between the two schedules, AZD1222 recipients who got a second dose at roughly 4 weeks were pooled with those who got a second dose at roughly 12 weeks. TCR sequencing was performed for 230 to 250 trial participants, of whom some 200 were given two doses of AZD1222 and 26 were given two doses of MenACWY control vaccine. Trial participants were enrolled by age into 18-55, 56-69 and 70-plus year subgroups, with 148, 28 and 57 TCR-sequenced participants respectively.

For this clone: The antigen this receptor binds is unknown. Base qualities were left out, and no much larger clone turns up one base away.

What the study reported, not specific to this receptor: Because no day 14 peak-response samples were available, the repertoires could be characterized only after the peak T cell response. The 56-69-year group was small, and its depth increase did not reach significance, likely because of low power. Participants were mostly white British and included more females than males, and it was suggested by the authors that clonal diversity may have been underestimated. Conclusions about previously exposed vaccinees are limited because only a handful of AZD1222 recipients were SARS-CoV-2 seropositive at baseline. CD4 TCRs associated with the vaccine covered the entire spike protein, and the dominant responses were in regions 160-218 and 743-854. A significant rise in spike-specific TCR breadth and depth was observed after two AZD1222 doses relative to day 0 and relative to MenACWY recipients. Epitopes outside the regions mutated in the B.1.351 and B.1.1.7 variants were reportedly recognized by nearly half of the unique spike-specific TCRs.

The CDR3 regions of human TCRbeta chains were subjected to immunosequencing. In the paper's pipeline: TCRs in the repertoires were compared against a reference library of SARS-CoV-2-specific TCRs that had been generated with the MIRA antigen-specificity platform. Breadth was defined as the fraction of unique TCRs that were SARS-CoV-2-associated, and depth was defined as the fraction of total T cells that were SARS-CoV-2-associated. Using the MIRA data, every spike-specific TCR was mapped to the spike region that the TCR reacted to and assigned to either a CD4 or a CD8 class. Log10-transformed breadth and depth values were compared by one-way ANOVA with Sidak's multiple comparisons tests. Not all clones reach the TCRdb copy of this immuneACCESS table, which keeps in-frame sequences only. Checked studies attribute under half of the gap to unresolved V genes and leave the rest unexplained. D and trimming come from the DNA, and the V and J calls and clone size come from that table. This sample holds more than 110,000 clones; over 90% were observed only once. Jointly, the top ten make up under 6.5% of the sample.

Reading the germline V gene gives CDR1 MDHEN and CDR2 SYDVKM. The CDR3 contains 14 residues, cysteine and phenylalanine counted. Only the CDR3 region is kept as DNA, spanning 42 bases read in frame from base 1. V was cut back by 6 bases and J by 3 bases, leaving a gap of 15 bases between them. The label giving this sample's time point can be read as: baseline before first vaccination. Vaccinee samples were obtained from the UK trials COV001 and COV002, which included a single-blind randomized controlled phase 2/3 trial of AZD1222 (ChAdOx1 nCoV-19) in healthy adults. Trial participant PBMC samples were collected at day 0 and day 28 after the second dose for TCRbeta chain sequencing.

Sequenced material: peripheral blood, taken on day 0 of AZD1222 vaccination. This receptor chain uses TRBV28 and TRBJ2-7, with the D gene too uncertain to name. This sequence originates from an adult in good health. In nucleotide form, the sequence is TGTGCCAGCAGAGATTCTATGAAGAACTACGAGCAGTACTTC. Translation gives CASRDSMKNYEQYF.